The 22 T cell receptor beta chains below were found in one sample sequenced in a study of blood T cell repertoires in COVID-19. The method was immunoSEQ multiplex PCR; TCRdb's version includes in-frame clones alone and lacks a portion of them. The data show tens of thousands of clones, 65% to 90% seen once. Sequencing used peripheral blood. The receptor set was obtained from a man younger than 40 with COVID-19, enrolled during active disease.

The CDR3 bases are TGTGCCAGCAATCAGGGCGGGAGGGACAATGAGCAGTTCTTC. Its translation is CASNQGGRDNEQFF. This sequence joins TRBV9 and TRBJ2-1, with 9 nucleotides matching TRBD2. The CDR3 length is 14 residues. Trimming took 6 bases from V and 5 from J; bases not matched to a gene: 6. CDR1 SGDLS and CDR2 YYNGEE come from the germline V gene.

This chain links TRBV5-4 with TRBJ2-1; 15 bases line up with TRBD2. V trimming: 4 bases; J trimming: 2 bases; junction bases outside the gene matches: 10. The CDR3 has 19 amino acids. Germline CDR1 SGHNT, CDR2 YYREEE (reference sequence). The DNA of the CDR3 is TGTGCCAGCAGCCTCTCCGGGACTAGCGGGAGGACCCCCTACAATGAGCAGTTCTTC. Encoded protein: CASSLSGTSGRTPYNEQFF.

This clone was seen a handful of times. The rearrangement joins TRBV9 to TRBJ2-7, with D possibly matching TRBD2 (6 bases). Trimming pared 0 bases from V and 6 bases from J, leaving 16 bases between. This CDR3 comprises 15 residues. The germline CDR1 and CDR2 sequences are SGDLS and YYNGEE. The CDR3 sequence: CASSVVGTGIAEQYF. CDR3 nucleotides: TGTGCCAGCAGCGTAGTCGGGACTGGGATCGCCGAGCAGTACTTC. Full variable domain (missing parts from reference TRBV9 and TRBJ2-7): DSGVTQTPKHLITATGQRVTLRCSPRSGDLSVYWYQQSLDQGLQFLIQYYNGEERAKGNILERFSAQQFPDLHSELNLSSLELGDSALYFCASSVVGTGIAEQYFGPGTRLTVT.

This clone has just a few counts. The chain recombines TRBV19 with TRBJ1-5; D is possibly TRBD1 (6 bases). CDR1 is LNHDA and CDR2 is SQIVND in the germline V gene (reference sequence). The CDR3 runs 15 residues. V was clipped by 5 bases and J by 6 bases, with 17 bases between them. The CDR3 bases are TGTGCCAGTAGTCTCGAAGGGGGGGCGCGTCAGCCCCAGCATTTT. Translating gives CASSLEGGARQPQHF.

This chain uses TRBV28 with TRBJ1-6; D gene uncertain. This CDR3 spans 14 amino acids. Germline lookup yields CDR1 MDHEN and CDR2 SYDVKM. Trimming removed 8 bases from V and 7 bases from J, with 15 bases in between. The CDR3 loop reads CASFVSAQNSPLHF. DNA of the CDR3: TGTGCCAGCTTCGTTAGCGCTCAAAATTCACCCCTCCACTTT.

The chain carries TRBV15 and TRBJ1-5; 7 bases are shared with TRBD1. CDR1 and CDR2 from the germline V gene are LNHNV and YYDKDF (reference sequence). This CDR3 has 16 residues. V trimming: 3 bases; J trimming: 1 base; junction bases outside the gene matches: 6. The CDR3 bases are TGTGCCACCAGCAGGCAGACAGGGTCGAGCAATCAGCCCCAGCATTTT. Its translation: CATSRQTGSSNQPQHF.

The chain has TRBV18 and TRBJ2-5; 7 positions agree with TRBD2. The CDR3 is 12 residues long. J gave up 5 bases and V 4 bases, and 1 base lay outside the gene matches. Looked up from germline, CDR1 is KGHSH and CDR2 is LQKENI. CDR3 sequence reads: CASSRTRETQYF. The DNA for the CDR3 is TGTGCCAGCTCACGGACTAGGGAGACCCAGTACTTC.

This clone was observed a single time. J is TRBJ2-7 and V is TRBV30, with D possibly matching TRBD2 (5 bases). V was trimmed by 0 bases and J by 3 bases, leaving 6 bases between them. CDR1 and CDR2 (germline): GTSNPN, SVGIG (reference sequence). There are 12 residues in the CDR3. The CDR3 DNA is TGTGCCTGGAGTGTCGGGGACTACGAGCAGTACTTC. Protein: CAWSVGDYEQYF.

This rearrangement joins TRBV11-2 to TRBJ2-7, with 10 bases lining up with TRBD2. The germline V gene has CDR1 SGHAT and CDR2 FQNNGV. The trim removed 0 bases at V and 5 bases at J, leaving 7 bases unmatched. The CDR3 totals 16 residues. The CDR3 loop reads CASSLESTSGIHEQYF. The CDR3 region has the DNA TGTGCCAGCAGCTTAGAATCAACTAGCGGGATCCACGAGCAGTACTTC.

On this clone itself: This CDR3 is also generated by other DNA sequences in the sample. The rearrangement uses TRBV28 and TRBJ1-2; 9 nucleotides agree with TRBD1. This CDR3 contains 14 residues. Looked up from germline, CDR1 is MDHEN and CDR2 is SYDVKM. Germline trimming cut 3 bases from V and 8 bases from J; bases unmatched to any gene: 7. This chain's CDR3 is CASSFPQGAWGYTF. The CDR3 DNA sequence: TGTGCCAGCAGTTTCCCACAGGGGGCATGGGGCTACACCTTC.

V gene TRBV10-1 combines with J gene TRBJ2-3, with D perhaps matching TRBD2 (5 bases). This CDR3 has 14 amino acids. The V end lost 6 bases, the J end lost 1 base, and 11 bases lay between the germline ends. The germline CDR1 and CDR2 sequences are WNHNN and SYGVQD (reference sequence). The CDR3 loop is CASSPVRGTDTQYF. CDR3 DNA sequence: TGCGCCAGCAGCCCGGTGAGGGGCACAGATACGCAGTATTTT.

The V gene is TRBV28, the J gene TRBJ2-1; unclear D gene. Germline-derived CDR1 and CDR2 are MDHEN and SYDVKM. CDR3 length: 16 residues. Trimming took 5 bases from V and 6 from J, leaving 20 bases between them. In DNA, the CDR3 is TGTGCCAGCAGTCCCCAATTCCTCCTGGCCCGCAATGAGCAGTTCTTC. The encoded protein is CASSPQFLLARNEQFF.

V is TRBV2 and J is TRBJ1-5; D gene unclear. CDR1 is SNHLY and CDR2 is FYNNEI in the germline V gene. CDR3 length: 15 residues. Trimming pared 4 bases from V and 1 base from J, leaving 11 bases between. This CDR3 is CASSGAPRSNQPQHF. The DNA of the CDR3 is TGTGCCAGCAGTGGGGCACCTCGGAGCAATCAGCCCCAGCATTTT. The full variable domain, completed using reference TRBV2 and TRBJ1-5, is EPEVTQTPSHQVTQMGQEVILRCVPISNHLYFYWYRQILGQKVEFLVSFYNNEISEKSEIFDDQFSVERPDGSNFTLKIRSTKLEDSAMYFCASSGAPRSNQPQHFGDGTRLSIL.

J is TRBJ2-2 and V is TRBV29-1, with unresolved D. Germline CDR1 reads SQVTM; CDR2 reads ANQGSEA. Trimming stripped 7 bases from V and 6 bases from J, with 12 bases between. This CDR3 is 12 amino acids long. In nucleotides, the CDR3 is TGCAGCGCCCTGAACAGAGCCGGGGAGCTGTTTTTT. Translated, it gives CSALNRAGELFF.

The chain is built from TRBV3-1 (or the pseudogene TRBV3-2) and TRBJ2-1; 13 positions match TRBD2. V lost 6 bases, J lost 8 bases, and 10 bases stayed unmatched. The CDR3 is made up of 16 amino acids. CDR1 is LGHDT and CDR2 is YNNKEL in the germline V gene (reference sequence). CDR3 sequence (DNA): TGTGCCAGCAGTTGGACTAGCGGGAGTGTGGTCGATGAGCAGTTCTTC. Translation gives CASSWTSGSVVDEQFF.

CDR3 nucleotides: TGTGCCAGCAGTTTAAGCGGGGGCGCCTACGAGCAGTACTTC. It codes for CASSLSGGAYEQYF. The chain has TRBV6-6 and TRBJ2-7; TRBD2 matches 8 bases. Trimming at V came to 4 bases and at J to 2 bases, leaving 4 bases not matched to a gene. Germline CDR1 MNHNY, CDR2 SVGAGI (reference sequence). The CDR3 runs to 14 residues.

The DNA of the CDR3 is TGCGCCAGCAGCCCGACCTCGACAGAGAACACTGAAGCTTTCTTT. Translation gives CASSPTSTENTEAFF. The V call is TRBV4-1, the J call TRBJ1-1; D may be TRBD1 (5 bases). V was shortened by 4 bases and J by 1 base, with 13 bases between the two germline ends. The CDR3 consists of 15 residues. The germline gives CDR1 MGHRA, CDR2 YSYEKL.

The CDR3 DNA reads TGTGCCAGCAGTTTGCCCGCGGGGACAGGGGCCCCAGATACGCAGTATTTT. Protein sequence: CASSLPAGTGAPDTQYF. The chain uses TRBV28 and TRBJ2-3; 10 bases line up with TRBD1. The CDR3 is 17 amino acids. Germline values: CDR1 MDHEN, CDR2 SYDVKM. Trimming removed 3 bases from V and 4 bases from J; junction bases left unmatched: 10.

V usage is TRBV18 and J usage is TRBJ2-7; D uncertain. V dropped 3 bases and J dropped 5 bases, with 14 bases sitting between them. This CDR3 is built from 14 residues. Germline CDR1 KGHSH, CDR2 LQKENI. CDR3 residues: CASSPVQPSHEQYF. CDR3 in DNA: TGTGCCAGCTCACCTGTACAGCCCAGCCACGAGCAGTACTTC. Drawing the rest from reference TRBV18 and TRBJ2-7, the complete variable domain is NAGVMQNPRHLVRRRGQEARLRCSPMKGHSHVYWYRQLPEEGLKFMVYLQKENIIDESGMPKERFSAEFPKEGPSILRIQQVVRGDSAAYFCASSPVQPSHEQYFGPGTRLTVT.

The rearrangement uses TRBV6-5 and TRBJ1-5, with no clear D. The CDR3 is 13 amino acids. Germline values: CDR1 MNHEY, CDR2 SVGAGI. V was shortened by 5 bases and J by 3 bases, with 8 bases between the two germline ends. The CDR3 is CASSREINQPQHF. The CDR3 DNA sequence: TGTGCCAGCAGTAGGGAGATCAATCAGCCCCAGCATTTT.

In its sample, this clone was seen a few times. The rearrangement joins TRBV7-9 to TRBJ1-1; 7 nucleotides align to TRBD1. The germline V gene has CDR1 SEHNR and CDR2 FQNEAQ (reference sequence). J gave up 3 bases and V 3 bases, and 7 bases lay outside the gene matches. This CDR3 contains 15 residues. The CDR3: CASSFPSQGDTEAFF. As DNA, the CDR3 is TGTGCCAGCAGCTTCCCATCCCAGGGGGACACTGAAGCTTTCTTT. Together with reference TRBV7-9 and TRBJ1-1, the CDR3 gives the full variable domain: DTGVSQNPRHKITKRGQNVTFRCDPISEHNRLYWYRQTLGQGPEFLTYFQNEAQLEKSRLLSDRFSAERPKGSFSTLEIQRTEQGDSAMYLCASSFPSQGDTEAFFGQGTRLTVV.

This clone was seen a single time. The chain joins TRBV5-4 to TRBJ1-3; 7 bases agree with TRBD1. Germline trimming cut 4 bases from V and 0 bases from J; bases unmatched to any gene: 7. The germline gives CDR1 SGHNT, CDR2 YYREEE (reference sequence). This CDR3 contains 16 residues. The CDR3 here is CASSTWTGGSGNTIYF. The CDR3 DNA reads TGTGCCAGCAGCACCTGGACAGGAGGCTCTGGAAACACCATATATTTT.